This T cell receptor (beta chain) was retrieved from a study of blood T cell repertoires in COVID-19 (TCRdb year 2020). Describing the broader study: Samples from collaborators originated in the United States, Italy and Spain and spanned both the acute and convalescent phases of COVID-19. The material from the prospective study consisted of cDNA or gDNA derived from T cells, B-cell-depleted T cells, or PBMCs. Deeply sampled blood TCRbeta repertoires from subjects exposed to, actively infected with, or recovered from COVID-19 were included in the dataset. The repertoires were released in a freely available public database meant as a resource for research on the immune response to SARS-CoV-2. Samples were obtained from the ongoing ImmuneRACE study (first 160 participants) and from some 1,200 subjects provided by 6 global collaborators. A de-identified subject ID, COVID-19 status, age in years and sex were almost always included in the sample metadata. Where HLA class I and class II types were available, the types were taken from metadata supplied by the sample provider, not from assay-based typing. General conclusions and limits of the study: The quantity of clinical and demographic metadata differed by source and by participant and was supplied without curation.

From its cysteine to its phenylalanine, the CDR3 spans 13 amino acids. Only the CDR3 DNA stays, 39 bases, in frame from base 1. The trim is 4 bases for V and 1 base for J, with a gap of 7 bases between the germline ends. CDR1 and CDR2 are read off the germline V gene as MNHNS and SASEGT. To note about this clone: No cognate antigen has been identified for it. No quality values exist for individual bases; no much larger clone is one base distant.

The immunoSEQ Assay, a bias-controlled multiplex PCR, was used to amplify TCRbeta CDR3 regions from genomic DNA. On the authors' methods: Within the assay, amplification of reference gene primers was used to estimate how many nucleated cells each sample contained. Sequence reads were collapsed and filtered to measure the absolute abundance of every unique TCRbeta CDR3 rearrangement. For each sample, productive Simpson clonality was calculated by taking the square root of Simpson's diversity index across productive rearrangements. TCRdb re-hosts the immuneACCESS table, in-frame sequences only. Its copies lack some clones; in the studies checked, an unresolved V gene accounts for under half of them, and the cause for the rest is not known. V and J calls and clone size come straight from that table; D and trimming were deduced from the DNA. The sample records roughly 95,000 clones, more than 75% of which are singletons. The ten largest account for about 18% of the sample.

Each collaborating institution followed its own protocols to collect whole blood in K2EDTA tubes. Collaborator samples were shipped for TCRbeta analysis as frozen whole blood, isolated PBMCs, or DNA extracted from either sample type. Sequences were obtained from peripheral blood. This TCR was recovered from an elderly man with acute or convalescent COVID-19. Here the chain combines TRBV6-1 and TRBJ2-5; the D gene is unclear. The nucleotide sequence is TGTGCCAGCAGTGTATACGGCCAAGAGACCCAGTACTTC. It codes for CASSVYGQETQYF.